The TCR beta chain described here comes from a study of blood T cell repertoires in COVID-19 (TCRdb year 2020). Context from the whole study: Samples from collaborators originated in the United States, Italy and Spain and spanned both the acute and convalescent phases of COVID-19. The prospective study material was composed of cDNA or gDNA derived from T cells, B-cell-depleted T cells, or PBMCs. The dataset comprised deeply sampled blood TCRbeta repertoires from subjects exposed to, actively infected with, or recovered from COVID-19. The repertoires were made available in a free public database intended to serve as a resource for research on the immune response to SARS-CoV-2. The samples were drawn from two sources: the first 160 participants of the ongoing ImmuneRACE study, and 1,254 subjects contributed by 6 global collaborators. Sample metadata almost always included a de-identified subject ID, COVID-19 status, age in years and sex. HLA class I and class II types, where available, came from metadata supplied by the sample provider rather than from assay-based typing. Study-wide conclusions, independent of this receptor: How much clinical and demographic metadata was included differed by source and by participant, and the metadata was provided uncurated.

Trimming takes 2 bases from V and 0 bases from J, and the germline ends sit 11 bases apart. The CDR1 and CDR2 encoded by the germline V gene are KGHSH and LQKENI. The CDR3 runs 15 residues from the cysteine to the phenylalanine. The sequence is cut down to CDR3 DNA, 45 bases in frame from base 1. With regard to this clone: No cognate antigen has been identified for it. No base-level quality is on record; no much larger clone is a single base apart.

Enrolling through a virtual design, the prospective study's participants ranged in age from about 18 to 89 years and lived across some 23 United States geographic areas. In the prospective study, participants were assigned to cohorts based on the clinical history participants reported in a screening survey and a study questionnaire. Exposed participants had been in contact, within 2 weeks of entering the study, with a person who had a PCR-confirmed or clinician-diagnosed case of COVID-19. Each participant in the prospective study had whole blood, serum and a nasopharyngeal or oropharyngeal swab collected by mobile phlebotomists. Prospective study participants could optionally give additional blood draws and questionnaires over an approximately two-month period. Before DNA extraction, prospective study blood samples were shipped either frozen or at room temperature. The immunoSEQ Assay, a bias-controlled multiplex PCR, was used to amplify TCRbeta CDR3 regions from genomic DNA. The original methods were these. The number of nucleated cells in each sample was estimated by amplification of reference gene primers within the assay. To quantify the absolute abundance of each unique TCRbeta CDR3 rearrangement, sequence reads were collapsed and filtered. For each sample, productive Simpson clonality was calculated by taking the square root of Simpson's diversity index across productive rearrangements. Sourced from immuneACCESS, this table was stored by TCRdb with only in-frame sequences that have V and J called. A share of the clones is absent; for the studies checked, an unresolved V gene accounts for under half, and the remainder has no known explanation. D and trimming were read from the DNA, whereas the V and J calls and clone size are those reported in that table. In this sample the table shows approximately 220,000 clones, 83% of which occur a single time. The top ten clones comprise nearly 5% of the sample.

This sequence originates from a woman aged 50 to 60 who had been exposed to COVID-19. The rearranged segments are TRBV18 and TRBJ2-7; tentative D gene TRBD1, with 6 bases matching. The source material was PBMCs or T cells enriched from blood (not recorded which). The CDR3 sequence is CASSPEQGNSYEQYF. The DNA sequence follows: TGTGCCAGCTCACCAGAACAGGGTAACTCCTACGAGCAGTACTTC.